The source of this TCR beta chain is a study of blood T cell repertoires in COVID-19. Data came from immunoSEQ multiplex PCR; TCRdb stores just in-frame clones and leaves some out. There are roughly 250,000 clones in the sample; around four fifths occur only once, and over 3.5% lies in the top ten. The V gene lost 0 bases and the J gene lost 8 bases, with 14 bases spanning the gap. CDR3 length: 14 residues. Germline values: CDR1 SGHDT, CDR2 YYEEEE. Sequenced sample: peripheral blood. The TCR was taken from a woman in her 70s with acute or convalescent COVID-19. J is TRBJ1-2 and V is TRBV5-6; D not resolved. The DNA of the CDR3 is TGTGCCAGCAGCTTGGACCCGTTGAGTTCCGGCTACACCTTC. Amino acid sequence: CASSLDPLSSGYTF.